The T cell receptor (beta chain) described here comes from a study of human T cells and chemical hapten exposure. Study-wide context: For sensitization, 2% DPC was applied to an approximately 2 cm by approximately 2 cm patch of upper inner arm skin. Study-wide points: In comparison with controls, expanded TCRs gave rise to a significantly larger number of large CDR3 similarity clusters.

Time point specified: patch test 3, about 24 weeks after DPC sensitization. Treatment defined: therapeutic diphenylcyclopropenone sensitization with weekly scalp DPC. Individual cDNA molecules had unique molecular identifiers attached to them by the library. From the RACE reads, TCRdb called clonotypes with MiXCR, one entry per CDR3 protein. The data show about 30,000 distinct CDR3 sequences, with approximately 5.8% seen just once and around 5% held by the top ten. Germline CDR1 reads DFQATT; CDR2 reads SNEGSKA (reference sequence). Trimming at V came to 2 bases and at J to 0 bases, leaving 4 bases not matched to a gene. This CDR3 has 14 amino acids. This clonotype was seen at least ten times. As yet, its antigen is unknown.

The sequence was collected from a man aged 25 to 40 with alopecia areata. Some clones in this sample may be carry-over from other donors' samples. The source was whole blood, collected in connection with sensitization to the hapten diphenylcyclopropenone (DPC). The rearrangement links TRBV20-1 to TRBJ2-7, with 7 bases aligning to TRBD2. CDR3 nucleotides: TGCAGTGCTAGACTAGCGGAGAGCTCCTACGAGCAGTACTTC. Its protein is CSARLAESSYEQYF.